The clone carrying this TCR beta chain was found once. The repertoire was sequenced with immunoSEQ multiplex PCR; TCRdb's copy has only in-frame clones and lacks some. Seen here are about 160,000 clones, roughly 80% observed once, and the top ten hold more than 2%. This entry comes from a study of blood T cell repertoires in COVID-19. Whole-study context: Nucleic acid was either cDNA or gDNA, and it came from T cells, B-cell-depleted T cells, or PBMCs.

This CDR3 has 14 residues. V dropped 5 bases and J dropped 3 bases, with 13 bases sitting between them. Germline V gives CDR1 SGHTA, CDR2 FQGNSA. V usage is TRBV7-2 and J usage is TRBJ1-1; D uncertain. Input material: peripheral blood. This TCR was recovered from a man aged 65 to 79 with acute or convalescent COVID-19. The CDR3 loop is CASSRTSADTEAFF. The CDR3, as DNA: TGTGCCAGCAGCCGCACGTCCGCGGACACTGAAGCTTTCTTT.